This TCR beta chain was identified in a study of T-cell reconstitution after alpha-beta-depleted transplantation in children. This sample's TCRbeta library carried unique molecular identifier barcodes. From the PCR reads, TCRdb called clonotypes with MiXCR, one entry per CDR3 protein. The repertoire consists of about 190,000 distinct CDR3 sequences, with approximately 10% occurring once and the leading ten covering about 12%. This clonotype was seen repeatedly, ten times or more. Sequencing used PBMCs, obtained before TCRalphabeta/CD19-depleted stem cell transplant. The source is a boy aged 2 to 10 with acute myeloid leukemia, due to receive a stem cell transplant.

Written as DNA, the CDR3 is TGTGCCAGCAGCCTTATATTAGATACGCAGTATTTT. Amino acids: CASSLILDTQYF. The chain joins TRBV27 to TRBJ2-3; no reliable D call. In germline, CDR1 is MNHEY, CDR2 SMNVEV (reference sequence). The CDR3 totals 12 residues. V was clipped by 6 bases and J by 5 bases, with 9 bases between them.